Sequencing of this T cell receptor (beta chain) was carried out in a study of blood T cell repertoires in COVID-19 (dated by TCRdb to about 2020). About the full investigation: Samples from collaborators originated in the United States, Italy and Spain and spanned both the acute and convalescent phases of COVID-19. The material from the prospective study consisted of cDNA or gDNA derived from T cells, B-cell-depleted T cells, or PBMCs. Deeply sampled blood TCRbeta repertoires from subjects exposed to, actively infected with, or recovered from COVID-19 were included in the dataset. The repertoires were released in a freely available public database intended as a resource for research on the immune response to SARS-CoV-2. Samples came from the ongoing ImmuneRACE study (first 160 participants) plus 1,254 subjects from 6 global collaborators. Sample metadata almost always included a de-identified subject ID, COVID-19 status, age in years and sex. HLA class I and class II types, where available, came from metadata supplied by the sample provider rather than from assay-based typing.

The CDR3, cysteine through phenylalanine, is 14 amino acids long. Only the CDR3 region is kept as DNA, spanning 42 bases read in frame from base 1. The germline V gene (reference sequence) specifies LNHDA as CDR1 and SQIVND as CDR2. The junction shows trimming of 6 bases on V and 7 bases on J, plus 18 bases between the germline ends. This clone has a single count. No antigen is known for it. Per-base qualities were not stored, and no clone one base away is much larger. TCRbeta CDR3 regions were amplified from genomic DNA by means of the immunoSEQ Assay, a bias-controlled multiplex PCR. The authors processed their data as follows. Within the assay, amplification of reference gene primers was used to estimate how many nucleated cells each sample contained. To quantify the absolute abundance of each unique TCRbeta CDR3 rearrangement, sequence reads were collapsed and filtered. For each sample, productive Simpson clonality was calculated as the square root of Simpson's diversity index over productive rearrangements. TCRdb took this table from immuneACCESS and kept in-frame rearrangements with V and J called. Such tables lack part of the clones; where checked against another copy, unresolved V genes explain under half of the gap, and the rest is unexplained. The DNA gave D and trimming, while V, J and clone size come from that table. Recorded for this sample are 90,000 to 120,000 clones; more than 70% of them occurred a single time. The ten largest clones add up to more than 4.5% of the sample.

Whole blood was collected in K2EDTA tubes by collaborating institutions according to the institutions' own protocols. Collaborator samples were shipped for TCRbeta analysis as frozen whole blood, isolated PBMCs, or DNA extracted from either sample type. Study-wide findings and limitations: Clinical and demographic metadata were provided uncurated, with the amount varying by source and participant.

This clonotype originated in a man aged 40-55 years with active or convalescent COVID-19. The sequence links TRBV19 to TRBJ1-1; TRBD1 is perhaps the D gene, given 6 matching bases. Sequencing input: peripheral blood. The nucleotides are TGTGCCAGTAGGGTACAGGGAGGGGAGGATGAAGCTTTCTTT. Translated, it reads CASRVQGGEDEAFF.